These 8 T cell receptor beta chains came from one sample sequenced in a study of circulating and synovial CD4+ cells in juvenile arthritis. Repertoires were generated with immunoSEQ multiplex PCR, while TCRdb's copy carries only in-frame clones and drops some. The sample contains about 33,000 clones, around 96% of which appear only once. Sequencing was done on a sample of CD4+ T cells from blood. Receptors originate from a human donor with juvenile idiopathic arthritis.

This chain uses TRBV11-3 with TRBJ2-2; no clear D. CDR3 length: 15 amino acids. Deletions cut 1 base from V and 0 bases from J, with 6 bases between. Germline assignment: CDR1 SGHNT and CDR2 YENEEA. This CDR3 reads CASSLGLANTGELFF. CDR3 nucleotide sequence: TGTGCCAGCAGCTTAGGACTTGCGAACACCGGGGAGCTGTTTTTT.

The genes are TRBV7-6 and TRBJ1-2; D gene ambiguous. CDR3 size: 15 residues. Germline assignment: CDR1 SGHVS and CDR2 FNYEAQ. Trimming shortened V by 1 base and J by 0 bases, and 9 bases separated the two germline ends. CDR3 region: CASSLETVSNYGYTF. CDR3 bases: TGTGCCAGCAGCTTAGAAACAGTATCTAACTATGGCTACACCTTC.

The chain links TRBV28 to TRBJ2-3, with 9 bases lining up with TRBD2. The CDR3 length is 16 residues. The germline CDR1 and CDR2 sequences are MDHEN and SYDVKM. After removal of 7 bases from V and 4 bases from J, the junction contained 12 bases not matched to a gene. The CDR3 is CASTHPSGRSADTQYF. The CDR3 DNA sequence: TGTGCCAGCACACACCCAAGCGGGAGGAGTGCAGATACGCAGTATTTT.

The V call is TRBV4-1, the J call TRBJ1-3, with D tentatively TRBD1 (5 bases). Germline loops: CDR1 MGHRA, CDR2 YSYEKL. Trimming pared 0 bases from V and 0 bases from J, leaving 12 bases between. This CDR3 region has 17 residues. The CDR3: CASSQDGGGGSGNTIYF. In DNA, the CDR3 is TGCGCCAGCAGCCAAGATGGAGGCGGGGGCTCTGGAAACACCATATATTTT.

The chain is built from TRBV6-1 and TRBJ2-3; a weak D match, TRBD1 (6 bases). The CDR3 sequence is 14 residues long. CDR1 and CDR2 (germline): MNHNS, SASEGT. Trimming stripped 0 bases from V and 11 bases from J, with 15 bases between. CDR3 sequence: CASSEATGHGGQYF. CDR3 in DNA: TGTGCCAGCAGTGAAGCTACGGGACACGGTGGGCAGTATTTT.

CDR3 sequence reads: CASSRGFSGANVLTF. The CDR3 region has the DNA TGTGCCAGCAGCCGGGGATTCTCTGGGGCCAACGTCCTGACTTTC. The chain couples TRBV5-4 to TRBJ2-6, with D perhaps matching TRBD2 (5 bases). The germline V gene has CDR1 SGHNT and CDR2 YYREEE (reference sequence). This CDR3 region has 15 residues. V lost 4 bases and J 0 bases, leaving 8 bases between the germline ends. The full variable domain, with the rest looked up from reference TRBV5-4 and TRBJ2-6, is ETGVTQSPTHLIKTRGQQVTLRCSSQSGHNTVSWYQQALGQGPQFIFQYYREEENGRGNFPPRFSGLQFPNYSSELNVNALELDDSALYLCASSRGFSGANVLTFGAGSRLTVL.

About this clone: One end of the junction varies from germline; a read error may be responsible. This chain connects TRBV2 to TRBJ2-5; 8 bases fit TRBD2. From germline, CDR1 is SNHLY and CDR2 FYNNEI. CDR3 length equals 17 residues. This CDR3 is CASSPLSGLGLQQTQYF. The CDR3 DNA reads TGTGCCAGCAGCCCCTTGTCGGGACTAGGGCTCCAACAGACCCAGTACTTC.

The genes are TRBV6-6 and TRBJ2-2, with D possibly being TRBD2 (5 bases). This CDR3 comprises 14 residues. Germline V gives CDR1 MNHNY, CDR2 SVGAGI (reference sequence). V was shortened by 7 bases and J by 0 bases, with 9 bases between the two germline ends. The CDR3 reads CASTASSNTGELFF. CDR3 coding DNA: TGTGCCAGCACGGCTAGCTCGAACACCGGGGAGCTGTTTTTT.